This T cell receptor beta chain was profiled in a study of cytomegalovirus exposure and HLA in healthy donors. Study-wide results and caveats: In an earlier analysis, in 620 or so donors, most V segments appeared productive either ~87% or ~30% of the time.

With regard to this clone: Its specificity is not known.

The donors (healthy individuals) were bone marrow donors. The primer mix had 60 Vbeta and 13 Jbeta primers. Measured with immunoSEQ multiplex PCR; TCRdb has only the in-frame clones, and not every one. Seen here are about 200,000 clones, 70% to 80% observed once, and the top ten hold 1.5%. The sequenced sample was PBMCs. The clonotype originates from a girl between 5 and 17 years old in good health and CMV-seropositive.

CDR3 protein: CSSSRGTKNTEAFF. CDR3 DNA sequence: TGCAGCTCATCAAGAGGGACAAAGAACACTGAAGCTTTCTTT. The chain is built from TRBV29-1 and TRBJ1-1, with D possibly being TRBD1 (6 bases). The germline V gene encodes CDR1 SQVTM and CDR2 ANQGSEA. V lost 8 bases, J lost 1 base, and 17 bases lay in between. CDR3 length: 14 residues.